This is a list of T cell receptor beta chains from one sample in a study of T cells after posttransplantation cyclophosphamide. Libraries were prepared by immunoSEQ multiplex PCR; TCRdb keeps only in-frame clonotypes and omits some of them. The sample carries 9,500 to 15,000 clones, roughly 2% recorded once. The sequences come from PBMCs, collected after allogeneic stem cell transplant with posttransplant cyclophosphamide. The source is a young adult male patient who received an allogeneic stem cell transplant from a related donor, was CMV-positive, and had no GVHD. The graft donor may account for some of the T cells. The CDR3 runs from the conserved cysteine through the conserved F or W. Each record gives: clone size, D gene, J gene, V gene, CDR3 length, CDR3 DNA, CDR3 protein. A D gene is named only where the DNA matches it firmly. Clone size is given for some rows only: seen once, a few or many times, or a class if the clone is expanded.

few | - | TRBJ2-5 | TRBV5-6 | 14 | TGTGCCAGCAGCCGGGGGTTGGTGAGAGAGACCCAGTACTTC | CASSRGLVRETQYF
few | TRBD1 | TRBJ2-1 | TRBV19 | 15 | TGTGCCAGTAGTACCGCTAGGACAGGGGGCGATGAGCAGTTCTTC | CASSTARTGGDEQFF
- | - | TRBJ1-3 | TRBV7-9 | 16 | TGTGCCAGCAGCTTAATTGGTGCAGGCTCTGGAAACACCATATATTTT | CASSLIGAGSGNTIYF
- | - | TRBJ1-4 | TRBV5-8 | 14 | TGTGCCAGCAGCCACAGAGCAACTAATGAAAAACTGTTTTTT | CASSHRATNEKLFF
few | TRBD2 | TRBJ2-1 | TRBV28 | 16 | TGTGCCAGCGGATTACTAGCGGGGGGGCCTAGTTTGGAGCAGTTCTTC | CASGLLAGGPSLEQFF
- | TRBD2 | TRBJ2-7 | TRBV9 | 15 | TGTGCCAGCAGCGTAGGTGGTAGCGGGAGGGAGCAGCAGTACTTC | CASSVGGSGREQQYF
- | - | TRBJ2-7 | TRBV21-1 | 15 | TGTGCCAGCAGCAAAGTGGGGGAGGTGGACTACGAGCAGTACTTC | CASSKVGEVDYEQYF
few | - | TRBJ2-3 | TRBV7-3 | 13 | TGTGCCAGCAGCTTGGCAGCGAAAGATACGCAGTATTTT | CASSLAAKDTQYF
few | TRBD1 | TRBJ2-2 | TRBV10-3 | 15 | TGTGCCATCAGCGCCGGGACAGGGGGTACCGGGGAGCTGTTTTTT | CAISAGTGGTGELFF
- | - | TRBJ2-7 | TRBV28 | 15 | TGTGCCAGCATCGAAAGGGGGGGGCGGCCCTACGAGCAGTACTTC | CASIERGGRPYEQYF
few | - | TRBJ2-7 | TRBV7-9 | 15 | TGTGCCAGCAGCTTAAGAGGGGGGGGATTCTCCGAGCAGTACTTC | CASSLRGGGFSEQYF
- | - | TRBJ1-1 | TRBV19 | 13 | TGTGCCAGTAGTGTGAAAAGGGGGACTGAAGCTTTCTTT | CASSVKRGTEAFF
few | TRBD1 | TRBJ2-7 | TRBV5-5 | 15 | TGTGCCAGCGGACGGGACAGCCTTATTGGGGGCGAGCAGTACTTC | CASGRDSLIGGEQYF
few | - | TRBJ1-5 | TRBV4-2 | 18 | TGTGCCAGCAGCCAGGGGGTGGGCGGGGCTGGGGGAGATCAGCCCCAGCATTTT | CASSQGVGGAGGDQPQHF
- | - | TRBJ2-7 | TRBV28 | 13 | TGTGCCAGCAGCCGCAGGGTGGCATACGAGCAGTACTTC | CASSRRVAYEQYF
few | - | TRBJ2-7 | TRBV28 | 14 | TGTGCCAGCAGTGGATATCGTCTAGGAGGGGGCATGTACTTC | CASSGYRLGGGMYF
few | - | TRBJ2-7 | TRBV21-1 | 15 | TGTGCCAGCAGCAAAGCGGGGACTAGCCTCTACGAGCAGTACTTC | CASSKAGTSLYEQYF
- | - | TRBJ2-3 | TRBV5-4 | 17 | TGTGCCAGCAGCTCTCTTTTCCGGAGGGGGCTCTCAGATACGCAGTATTTT | CASSSLFRRGLSDTQYF
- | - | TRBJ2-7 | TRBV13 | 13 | TGTGCCAGCAGCAGTTTACGCGGCTACGAGCAGTACTTC | CASSSLRGYEQYF
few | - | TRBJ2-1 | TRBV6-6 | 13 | TGTGCCAGCAGTTCAAGTGTAGTAAATGAGCAGTTCTTC | CASSSSVVNEQFF
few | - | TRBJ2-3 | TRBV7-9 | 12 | TGTGCCAGCAGACTACCCACAGATACGCAGTATTTT | CASRLPTDTQYF
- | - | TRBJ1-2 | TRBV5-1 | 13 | TGCGCCAGCAGCTTGTCAGATTTCTATGGCTACACCTTC | CASSLSDFYGYTF
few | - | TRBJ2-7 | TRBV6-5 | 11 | TGTGCCAGTCGGGACAACTACGAGCAGTACTTC | CASRDNYEQYF
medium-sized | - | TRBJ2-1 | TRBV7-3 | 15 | TGTGCCAGCAGCCTCACCGGGACACCGAACAATGAGCAGTTCTTC | CASSLTGTPNNEQFF
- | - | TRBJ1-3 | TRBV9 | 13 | TGTGCCAGCAGCGTAGCTCCTGGAAACACCATATATTTT | CASSVAPGNTIYF
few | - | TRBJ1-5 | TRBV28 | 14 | TGTGCCAGCGGGGCGGGGGGGGGCGGGCAGCCCCAGCATTTT | CASGAGGGGQPQHF
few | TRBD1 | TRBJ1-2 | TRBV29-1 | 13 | TGCAGCGTCTGGGACAGGTATTCGGAAGGCTACACCTTC | CSVWDRYSEGYTF
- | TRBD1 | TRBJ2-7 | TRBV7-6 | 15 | TGTGCCAGCAGCGCCCCCGGGACAGGCCCCTACGAGCAGTACTTC | CASSAPGTGPYEQYF
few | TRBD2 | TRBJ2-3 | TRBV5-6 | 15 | TGTGCCAGCAGCCCAGGGGCGGGGGGAACAGATACGCAGTATTTT | CASSPGAGGTDTQYF
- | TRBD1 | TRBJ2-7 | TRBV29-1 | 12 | TGCAGCGTGACAGGGGGCTTATACGAGCAGTACTTC | CSVTGGLYEQYF
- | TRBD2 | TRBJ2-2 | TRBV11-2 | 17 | TGTGCCAGCAGCCCGACGTCGTCGACTAGCTTGGCGGGGGAGCTGTTTTTT | CASSPTSSTSLAGELFF
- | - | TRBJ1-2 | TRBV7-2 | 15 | TGTGCCAGCAGCTTAGAGGTCCGGGGTGGGTATGGCTACACCTTC | CASSLEVRGGYGYTF
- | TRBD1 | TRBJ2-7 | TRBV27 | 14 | TGTGCCAGCAGTTATTGGGGACAGAATTACGAGCAGTACTTC | CASSYWGQNYEQYF
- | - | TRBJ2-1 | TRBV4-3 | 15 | TGCGCCAGCAGCCAAGATGAGAGCTCCTACAATGAGCAGTTCTTC | CASSQDESSYNEQFF
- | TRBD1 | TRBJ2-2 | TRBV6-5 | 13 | TGTGCCAGCTGTGAGGGGGCCACCGGGGAGCTGTTTTTT | CASCEGATGELFF
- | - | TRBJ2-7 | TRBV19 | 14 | TGTGCCAGTACCAGAGGGGGGGGTTCCTTTGAGCAGTACTTC | CASTRGGGSFEQYF
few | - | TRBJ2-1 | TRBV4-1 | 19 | TGCGCCAGCAGCCAAGTACAGGGTTCGGCTTGGTACGGCAAGGGTGAGCAGTTCTTC | CASSQVQGSAWYGKGEQFF